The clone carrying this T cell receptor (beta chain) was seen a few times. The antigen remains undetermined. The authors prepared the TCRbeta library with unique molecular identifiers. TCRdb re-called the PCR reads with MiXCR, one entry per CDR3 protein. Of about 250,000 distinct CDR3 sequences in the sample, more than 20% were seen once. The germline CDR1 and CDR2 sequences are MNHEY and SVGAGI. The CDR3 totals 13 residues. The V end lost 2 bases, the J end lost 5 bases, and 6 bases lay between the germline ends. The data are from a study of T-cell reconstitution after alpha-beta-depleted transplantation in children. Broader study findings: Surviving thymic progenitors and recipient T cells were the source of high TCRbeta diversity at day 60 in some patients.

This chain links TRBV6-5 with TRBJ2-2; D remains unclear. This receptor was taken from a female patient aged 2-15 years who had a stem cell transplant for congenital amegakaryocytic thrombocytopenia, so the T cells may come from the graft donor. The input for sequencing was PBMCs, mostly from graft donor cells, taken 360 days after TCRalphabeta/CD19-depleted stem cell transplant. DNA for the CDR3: TGTGCCAGCAGTTACGTTGGGACCGGGGAGCTGTTTTTT. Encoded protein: CASSYVGTGELFF.